These 8 T cell receptor beta chains share one sample of origin, sequenced in a study of blood T cell repertoires in COVID-19. Generated by immunoSEQ multiplex PCR, the TCRdb table keeps only in-frame clones and is missing some. The table has about 170,000 clones, over 70% seen once. Sequencing was carried out using PBMCs or T cells enriched from blood (not recorded which). The receptor source for this set is a woman aged 50 to 60 in a cohort exposed to, infected with or recovered from COVID-19 (not recorded which).

The V gene is TRBV11-2, the J gene TRBJ2-7, with 10 nucleotides matching TRBD1. With V trimmed by 4 bases and J by 6 bases, 9 bases remained unmatched. This CDR3 spans 15 amino acids. Germline CDR1 SGHAT, CDR2 FQNNGV. The CDR3 loop is CASSSRQGAYAEQYF. The CDR3, as DNA: TGTGCCAGCAGCTCCCGACAGGGGGCTTACGCCGAGCAGTACTTC. The full variable domain, in which reference TRBV11-2 and TRBJ2-7 provide the parts outside the CDR3, is EAGVAQSPRYKIIEKRQSVAFWCNPISGHATLYWYQQILGQGPKLLIQFQNNGVVDDSQLPKDRFSAERLKGVDSTLKIQPAKLEDSAVYLCASSSRQGAYAEQYFGPGTRLTVT.

The rearrangement joins TRBV7-9 to TRBJ1-5; 10 bases fit TRBD1. J lost 5 bases, V lost 3 bases, and 7 bases had no gene match. This CDR3 spans 16 amino acids. Germline lookup yields CDR1 SEHNR and CDR2 FQNEAQ (reference sequence). The CDR3 reads CASSLGTGEWDQPQHF. The DNA of the CDR3 is TGTGCCAGCAGCTTGGGGACAGGGGAATGGGATCAGCCCCAGCATTTT. Variable domain in full (rest from reference TRBV7-9 and TRBJ1-5): DTGVSQNPRHKITKRGQNVTFRCDPISEHNRLYWYRQTLGQGPEFLTYFQNEAQLEKSRLLSDRFSAERPKGSFSTLEIQRTEQGDSAMYLCASSLGTGEWDQPQHFGDGTRLSIL.

This clone appeared a few times. The V and J genes are TRBV15 and TRBJ1-1, with D tentatively TRBD1 (6 bases). From germline, CDR1 is LNHNV and CDR2 YYDKDF (reference sequence). V gave up 3 bases and J gave up 1 base, with 9 bases separating them. The CDR3 contains 14 residues. Here the CDR3 reads CATSSRGANTEAFF. CDR3 DNA: TGTGCCACCAGCAGCCGGGGGGCGAACACTGAAGCTTTCTTT.

The rearrangement joins TRBV7-8 to TRBJ1-2, with 8 bases lining up with TRBD1. The CDR3 has 12 amino acids. Germline loops: CDR1 SGHVS, CDR2 FQNEAQ. V shed 5 bases, J shed 8 bases, and the junction held 4 bases outside the gene matches. The CDR3 DNA reads as TGTGCCAGCAGCCTTGACAGGGGCGGCTACACCTTC. It specifies CASSLDRGGYTF.

This clone turned up a few times. J is TRBJ2-5 and V is TRBV6-6; 9 bases fit TRBD1. Losses at the gene ends were 6 bases for V and 5 bases for J; bases not matched to a gene: 13. Germline V gene sequence: CDR1 MNHNY, CDR2 SVGAGI (reference sequence). This CDR3 is built from 16 residues. CDR3 in amino acids: CASRTTGTGSRETQYF. The CDR3 DNA is TGTGCCAGCAGAACTACCGGGACAGGGTCACGGGAGACCCAGTACTTC.

The chain links TRBV20-1 to TRBJ2-1, with D tentatively TRBD2 (6 bases). Trimming stripped 3 bases from V and 5 bases from J, with 17 bases between. The CDR3 runs 15 residues. Germline V gene sequence: CDR1 DFQATT, CDR2 SNEGSKA (reference sequence). CDR3 DNA: TGCAGTGCTAGTGGTTTGACTAGACCTAACAATGAGCAGTTCTTC. Amino acids: CSASGLTRPNNEQFF.

This clone was seen once. The chain joins TRBV18 to TRBJ2-1, with D perhaps TRBD2 (5 bases). The CDR3 contains 13 residues. Germline V gene lookup returns CDR1 KGHSH and CDR2 LQKENI. V lost 3 bases, J lost 8 bases, and 11 bases lay in between. In DNA, the CDR3 is TGTGCCAGCTCACCGCGGACTGGGGATGAGCAGTTCTTC. Translation: CASSPRTGDEQFF. Looking up the rest from reference TRBV18 and TRBJ2-1 gives the full variable domain: NAGVMQNPRHLVRRRGQEARLRCSPMKGHSHVYWYRQLPEEGLKFMVYLQKENIIDESGMPKERFSAEFPKEGPSILRIQQVVRGDSAAYFCASSPRTGDEQFFGPGTRLTVL.

J is TRBJ2-3 and V is TRBV27; D unclear. The CDR3 has 13 amino acids. The ends were cut back, 4 bases at V and 4 bases at J, with 9 bases in the middle. The V gene's germline CDR1 is MNHEY and CDR2 SMNVEV (reference sequence). The CDR3 DNA sequence: TGTGCCAGCAGTTACCAGGATTCAGATACGCAGTATTTT. Its protein product is CASSYQDSDTQYF.